This T cell receptor (beta chain) was sequenced for a study of T cell responses to AZD1222 COVID-19 vaccine. This table comes from immunoSEQ multiplex PCR, and its TCRdb copy is limited to in-frame clones, with some not included. Of 100,000 to 150,000 clones listed, 75% to 95% are singletons. Trimming removed 0 bases at V and 10 bases at J, with 13 bases between. CDR1 and CDR2 from the germline V gene are LGHNA and YSLEER. CDR3 length: 14 amino acids. The chain couples TRBV4-3 to TRBJ2-1, with D possibly called TRBD1 or TRBD2 (5 bases each). The TCR comes from an adult who received the AZD1222 COVID-19 vaccine. Sample: peripheral blood, taken 28 days after the second AZD1222 dose. CDR3 residues: CASSQDVGELEQFF. The DNA for the CDR3 is TGCGCCAGCAGCCAAGATGTGGGGGAGTTGGAGCAGTTCTTC.